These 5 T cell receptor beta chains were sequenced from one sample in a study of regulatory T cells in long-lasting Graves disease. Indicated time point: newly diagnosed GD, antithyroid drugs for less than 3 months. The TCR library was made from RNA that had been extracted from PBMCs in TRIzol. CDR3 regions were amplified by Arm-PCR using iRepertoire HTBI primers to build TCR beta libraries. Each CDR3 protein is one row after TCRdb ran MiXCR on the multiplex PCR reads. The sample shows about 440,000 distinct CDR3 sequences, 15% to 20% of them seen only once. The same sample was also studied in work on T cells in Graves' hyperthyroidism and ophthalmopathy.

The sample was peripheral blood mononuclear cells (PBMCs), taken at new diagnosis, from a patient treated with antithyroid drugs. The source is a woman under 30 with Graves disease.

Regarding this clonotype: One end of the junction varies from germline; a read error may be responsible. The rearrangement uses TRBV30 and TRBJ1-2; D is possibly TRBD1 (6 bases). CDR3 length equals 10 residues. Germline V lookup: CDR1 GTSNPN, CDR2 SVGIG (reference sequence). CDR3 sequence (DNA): TGTGCCTGGAGTCTAGGGGGTTTTAGCTTC. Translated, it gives CAWSLGGFSF.

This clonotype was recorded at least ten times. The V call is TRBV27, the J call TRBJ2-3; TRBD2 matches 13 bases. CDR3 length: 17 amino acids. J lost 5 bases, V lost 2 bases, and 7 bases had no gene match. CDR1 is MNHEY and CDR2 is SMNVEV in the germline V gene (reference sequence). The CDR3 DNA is TGTGCCAGCAGTTTAACTCAGACTAGCGGGAGGTTAGATACGCAGTATTTT. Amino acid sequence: CASSLTQTSGRLDTQYF.

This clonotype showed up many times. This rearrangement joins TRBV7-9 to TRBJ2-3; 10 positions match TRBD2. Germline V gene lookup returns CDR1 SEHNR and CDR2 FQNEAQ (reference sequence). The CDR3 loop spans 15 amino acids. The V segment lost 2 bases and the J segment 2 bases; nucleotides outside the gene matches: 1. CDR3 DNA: TGTGCCAGCAGCTTACTAGCGGGGGACACAGATACGCAGTATTTT. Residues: CASSLLAGDTDTQYF.

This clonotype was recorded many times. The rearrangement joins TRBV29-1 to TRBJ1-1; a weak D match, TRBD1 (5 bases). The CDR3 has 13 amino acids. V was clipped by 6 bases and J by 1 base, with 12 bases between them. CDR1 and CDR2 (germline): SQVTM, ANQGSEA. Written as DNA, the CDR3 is TGCAGCGTGGGGGACGCCACGAACACTGAAGCTTTCTTT. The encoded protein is CSVGDATNTEAFF. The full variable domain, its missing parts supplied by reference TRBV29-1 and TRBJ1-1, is SAVISQKPSRDICQRGTSLTIQCQVDSQVTMMFWYRQQPGQSLTLIATANQGSEATYESGFVIDKFPISRPNLTFSTLTVSNMSPEDSSIYLCSVGDATNTEAFFGQGTRLTVV.

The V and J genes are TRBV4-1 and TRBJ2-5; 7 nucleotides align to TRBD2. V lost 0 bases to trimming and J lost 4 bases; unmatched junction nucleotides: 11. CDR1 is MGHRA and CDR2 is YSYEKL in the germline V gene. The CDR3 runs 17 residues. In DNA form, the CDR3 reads TGCGCCAGCAGCCAAGAAGGGCTAGCGGACTCGGGAGAGACCCAGTACTTC. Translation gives CASSQEGLADSGETQYF.